The 11 T cell receptor beta chains reported below all come from one sample, sequenced in a study of T cells in Graves' hyperthyroidism and ophthalmopathy. TCR beta CDR3 regions were amplified from RNA transcripts. HTBI primers drove first-round RT-PCR of the TCR CDR3. TCRdb itself ran the multiplex PCR reads through MiXCR, one entry per CDR3 protein. The data contain 550,000 to 650,000 distinct CDR3 sequences, 13% to 15% of them singletons. The specimen was blood. The receptors were gathered from a woman aged 40 to 50 with Graves' hyperthyroidism.

The chain carries TRBV6-2 or TRBV6-3 and TRBJ2-7; 11 bases are a match to TRBD2. This CDR3 is 19 amino acids long. Unmatched junction bases numbered 12, after V lost 0 bases and J lost 2 bases. Germline V gene data show CDR1 as MNHEY and CDR2 as SVGEGT. The CDR3 DNA follows: TGTGCCAGCAGTTACTCGGTGACTAGCGGGAAGATAATGACCTACGAGCAGTACTTC. Translated: CASSYSVTSGKIMTYEQYF.

This clonotype was recorded at least ten times. The chain joins TRBV18 to TRBJ2-7; D is possibly TRBD2 (6 bases). The length of the CDR3 is 14 residues. Trimming removed 6 bases from V and 4 bases from J, with 16 bases in between. Germline V gives CDR1 KGHSH, CDR2 LQKENI. CDR3 residues: CASSIPGLQYEQYF. CDR3 DNA sequence: TGTGCCAGCTCTATTCCGGGACTCCAATACGAGCAGTACTTC.

This clonotype was detected ten times or more. The V and J genes are TRBV3-1 and TRBJ1-6; TRBD1 matches 8 bases. Trimming at V came to 1 base and at J to 10 bases, leaving 6 bases not matched to a gene. Germline V lookup: CDR1 LGHDT, CDR2 YNNKEL (reference sequence). The CDR3 extends over 15 amino acids. Here the CDR3 reads CASSQVPGGKSPLHF. CDR3 DNA: TGTGCCAGCAGCCAAGTACCAGGGGGCAAATCACCCCTCCACTTT. The variable domain in full, completed from reference TRBV3-1 and TRBJ1-6, reads DTAVSQTPKYLVTQMGNDKSIKCEQNLGHDTMYWYKQDSKKFLKIMFSYNNKELIINETVPNRFSPKSPDKAHLNLHINSLELGDSAVYFCASSQVPGGKSPLHFGNGTRLTVT.

This clonotype was seen a few times. This chain connects TRBV4-1 to TRBJ2-3; 7 nucleotides line up with TRBD2. The germline CDR1 and CDR2 sequences are MGHRA and YSYEKL. The V segment lost 8 bases and the J segment 5 bases; nucleotides outside the gene matches: 7. The CDR3 loop spans 13 amino acids. The DNA of the CDR3 is TGCGCCAGCGGGAGGGTTGGCCTAGATACGCAGTATTTT. Protein sequence: CASGRVGLDTQYF.

This clonotype was recorded at least ten times. The chain links TRBV6-2 or TRBV6-3 to TRBJ2-5; perhaps TRBD2 as D (5 bases). Germline V CDR1 and CDR2: MNHEY, SVGEGT. The V and J ends lost 6 bases and 7 bases respectively, with 18 bases between them. This CDR3 is 14 amino acids long. The CDR3 nucleotides are TGTGCCAGCAGCGACGGACTCATCTTGGGGACCCAGTACTTC. This gives the protein CASSDGLILGTQYF.

This clonotype has at least ten counts. CDR3 amino acids: CASTQNPGQGVTGELFF. CDR3 bases: TGTGCCAGCACCCAAAACCCGGGACAGGGTGTCACCGGGGAGCTGTTTTTT. The chain is built from TRBV27 and TRBJ2-2; 9 nucleotides align to TRBD1. Germline V gene data show CDR1 as MNHEY and CDR2 as SMNVEV (reference sequence). The J segment lost 4 bases and the V segment lost 7 bases, leaving 13 bases of the junction unmatched. This CDR3 contains 17 residues.

This clonotype showed up many times. This chain connects TRBV5-6 to TRBJ2-1, with D unclear. Germline-derived CDR1 and CDR2 are SGHDT and YYEEEE. The CDR3 is 13 residues long. V shed 3 bases and J shed 5 bases, with 9 bases lying between them. Here the CDR3 DNA reads TGTGCCAGCAGCTCAGAACGTAACAATGAGCAGTTCTTC. This codes for CASSSERNNEQFF. Together with reference TRBV5-6 and TRBJ2-1, the CDR3 gives the full variable domain: DAGVTQSPTHLIKTRGQQVTLRCSPKSGHDTVSWYQQALGQGPQFIFQYYEEEERQRGNFPDRFSGHQFPNYSSELNVNALLLGDSALYLCASSSERNNEQFFGPGTRLTVL.

V and J are TRBV24-1 and TRBJ2-5; possible D gene TRBD1, 5 bases. The CDR3 spans 15 residues. The V end was cut by 4 bases, the J end by 4 bases, with 15 bases between. Looked up from germline, CDR1 is KGHDR and CDR2 is SFDVKD. CDR3 coding DNA: TGTGCCACCAGTGAACAAGACAGCTCGCCAGAGACCCAGTACTTC. Translating gives CATSEQDSSPETQYF.

This clonotype was recorded at least ten times. This rearrangement joins TRBV30 to TRBJ2-5; 10 positions match TRBD2. V shed 3 bases and J 9 bases; nucleotides not matched to a gene: 10. The germline CDR1 and CDR2 sequences are GTSNPN and SVGIG (reference sequence). The CDR3 spans 14 residues. CDR3 DNA sequence: TGTGCCTGGAGGGGGGCTAGCGGGGGCCAGGCCCAGTACTTC. Translation: CAWRGASGGQAQYF.

This clonotype was seen a few times. The V gene is TRBV12-3 or TRBV12-4, the J gene TRBJ1-2; D is ambiguous. The CDR3 runs 13 residues. Trimming removed 6 bases from V and 8 bases from J, with 16 bases in between. This chain's CDR3 is CASSLGRSGGYTF. The CDR3 DNA reads TGTGCCAGCAGCCTTGGACGGTCGGGCGGCTACACCTTC.

A few counts support this clonotype. The V gene is TRBV11-2, the J gene TRBJ2-2, with 11 bases that match TRBD2. CDR1 is SGHAT, CDR2 FQNNGV, per germline. V was pared by 1 base and J by 5 bases, with 9 bases of the junction left unmatched. This CDR3 is 18 amino acids long. CDR3 coding DNA: TGTGCCAGCAGCTTAGGAATTAGCGGGAGGGCCGTTACCGGGGAGCTGTTTTTT. It codes for CASSLGISGRAVTGELFF.